Listed here is a single TCR beta chain. Its target is unknown. These data belong to a study of cytomegalovirus exposure and HLA in healthy donors. It was with 60 Vbeta and 13 Jbeta primers that the PCR ran. Original processing notes: Later work found about 80 million unique TCR beta chains, with about 10 million shared. Libraries were prepared by immunoSEQ multiplex PCR; TCRdb keeps only in-frame clonotypes and omits some of them. That table furnishes V, J and clone size, whereas the DNA furnished D and trimming. The data hold around 200,000 clones, with approximately 80% observed a single time. Overall study results and limits: V- and J-gene trimming of TCR beta was linked (in a later analysis) to a missense DCLRE1C variant. In a later analysis, compared with equally common non-associated chains, HLA-associated beta chains were more expanded. Immune exposure was documented only through CMV serostatus.

This clonotype was obtained from a man aged 50 or older in good health and CMV-seronegative. Sequenced material: PBMCs.

The CDR3 DNA sequence: TGCAGCGCCCAGGACAGTAGCAATCAGCCCCAGCATTTT. Its protein product is CSAQDSSNQPQHF. This sequence joins TRBV29-1 and TRBJ1-5; D might be TRBD1 (6 bases). This CDR3 region has 13 residues. Deletions cut 7 bases from V and 0 bases from J, with 10 bases between. CDR1 is SQVTM and CDR2 is ANQGSEA in the germline V gene.